One T cell receptor (beta chain) is described in this entry. The antigen is not known. The V gene lost 6 bases and the J gene lost 1 base, with 13 bases spanning the gap. The CDR3 loop spans 16 amino acids. Germline V CDR1 and CDR2: MDHEN, SYDVKM. The source of the sample is a study of T-cell reconstitution after alpha-beta-depleted transplantation in children. The study, taken as a whole, reports: Diversity of TCRbeta at day 60 was high in some patients, arising from surviving recipient T cells and thymic progenitors. The main origin of T-cell counts and diversity one year after transplant was newly produced T cells. There were reportedly several hundred expanded graft clones from which alpha-beta T cells came about two months after transplant.

A library of TCRbeta sequences, prepared with unique molecular identifiers, was generated. TCRdb re-analysed the PCR reads in MiXCR, keeping a single row per CDR3 protein. The data hold 600,000 to 800,000 distinct CDR3 sequences, with about an eighth observed a single time. The receptor comes from a girl under 10 years old with congenital amegakaryocytic thrombocytopenia, due to receive a stem cell transplant. The sequencing here drew on PBMCs, taken before TCRalphabeta/CD19-depleted stem cell transplant. The chain recombines TRBV28 with TRBJ1-6; D not certain. The CDR3 protein is CASSPSWGSYNSPLHF. In DNA form, the CDR3 reads TGTGCCAGCAGCCCATCTTGGGGTTCCTATAATTCACCCCTCCACTTT. The variable domain in full, completed from reference TRBV28 and TRBJ1-6, reads DVKVTQSSRYLVKRTGEKVFLECVQDMDHENMFWYRQDPGLGLRLIYFSYDVKMKEKGDIPEGYSVSREKKERFSLILESASTNQTSMYLCASSPSWGSYNSPLHFGNGTRLTVT.